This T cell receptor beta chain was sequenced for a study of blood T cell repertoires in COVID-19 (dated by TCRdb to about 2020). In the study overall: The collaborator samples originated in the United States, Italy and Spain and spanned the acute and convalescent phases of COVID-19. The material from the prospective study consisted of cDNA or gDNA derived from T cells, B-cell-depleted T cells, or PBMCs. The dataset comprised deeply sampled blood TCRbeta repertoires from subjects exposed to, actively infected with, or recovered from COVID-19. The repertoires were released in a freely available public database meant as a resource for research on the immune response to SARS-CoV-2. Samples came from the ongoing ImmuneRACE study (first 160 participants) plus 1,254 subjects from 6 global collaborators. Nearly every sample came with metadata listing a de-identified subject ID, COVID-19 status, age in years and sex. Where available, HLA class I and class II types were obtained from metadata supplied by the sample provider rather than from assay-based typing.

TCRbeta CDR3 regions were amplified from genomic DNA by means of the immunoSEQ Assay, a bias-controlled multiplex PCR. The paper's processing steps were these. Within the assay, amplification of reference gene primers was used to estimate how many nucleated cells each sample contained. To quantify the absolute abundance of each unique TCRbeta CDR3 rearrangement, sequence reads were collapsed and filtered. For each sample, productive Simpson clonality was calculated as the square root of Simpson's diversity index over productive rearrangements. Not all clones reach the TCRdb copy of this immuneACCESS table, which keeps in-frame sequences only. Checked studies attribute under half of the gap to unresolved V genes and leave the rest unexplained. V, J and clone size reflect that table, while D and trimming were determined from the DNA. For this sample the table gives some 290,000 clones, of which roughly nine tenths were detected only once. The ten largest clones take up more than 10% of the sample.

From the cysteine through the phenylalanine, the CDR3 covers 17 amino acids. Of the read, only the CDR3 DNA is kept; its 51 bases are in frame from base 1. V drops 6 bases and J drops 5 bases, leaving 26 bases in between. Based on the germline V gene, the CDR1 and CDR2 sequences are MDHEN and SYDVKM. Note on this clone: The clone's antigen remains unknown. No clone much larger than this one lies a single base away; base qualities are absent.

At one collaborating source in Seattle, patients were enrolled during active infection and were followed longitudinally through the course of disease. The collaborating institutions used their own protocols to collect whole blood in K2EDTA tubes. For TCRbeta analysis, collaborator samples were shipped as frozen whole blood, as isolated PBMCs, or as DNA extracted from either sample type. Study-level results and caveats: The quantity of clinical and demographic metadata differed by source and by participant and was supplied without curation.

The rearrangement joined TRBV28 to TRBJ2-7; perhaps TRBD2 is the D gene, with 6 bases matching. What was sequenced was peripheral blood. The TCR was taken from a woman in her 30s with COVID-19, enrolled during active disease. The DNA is TGTGCCAGCAGAGGAGGGTATCTGGCCCTAATCGGGCACGAGCAGTACTTC. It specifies CASRGGYLALIGHEQYF. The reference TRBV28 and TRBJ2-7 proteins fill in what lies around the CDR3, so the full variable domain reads DVKVTQSSRYLVKRTGEKVFLECVQDMDHENMFWYRQDPGLGLRLIYFSYDVKMKEKGDIPEGYSVSREKKERFSLILESASTNQTSMYLCASRGGYLALIGHEQYFGPGTRLTVT.